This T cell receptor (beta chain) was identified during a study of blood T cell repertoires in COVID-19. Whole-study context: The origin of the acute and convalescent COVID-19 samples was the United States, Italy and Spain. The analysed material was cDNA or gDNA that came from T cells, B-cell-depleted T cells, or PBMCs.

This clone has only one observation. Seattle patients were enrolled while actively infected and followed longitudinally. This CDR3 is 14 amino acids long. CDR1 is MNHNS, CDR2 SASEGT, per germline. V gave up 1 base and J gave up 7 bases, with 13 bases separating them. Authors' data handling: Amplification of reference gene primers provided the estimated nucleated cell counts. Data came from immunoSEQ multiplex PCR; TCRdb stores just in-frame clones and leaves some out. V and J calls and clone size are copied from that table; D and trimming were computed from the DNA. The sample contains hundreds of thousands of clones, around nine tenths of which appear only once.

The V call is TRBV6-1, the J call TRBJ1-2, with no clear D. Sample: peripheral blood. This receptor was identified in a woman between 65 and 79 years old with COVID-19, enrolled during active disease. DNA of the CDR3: TGTGCCAGCAGTGAAGTGCGGCATTCGGGTGGCTACACCTTC. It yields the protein CASSEVRHSGGYTF.